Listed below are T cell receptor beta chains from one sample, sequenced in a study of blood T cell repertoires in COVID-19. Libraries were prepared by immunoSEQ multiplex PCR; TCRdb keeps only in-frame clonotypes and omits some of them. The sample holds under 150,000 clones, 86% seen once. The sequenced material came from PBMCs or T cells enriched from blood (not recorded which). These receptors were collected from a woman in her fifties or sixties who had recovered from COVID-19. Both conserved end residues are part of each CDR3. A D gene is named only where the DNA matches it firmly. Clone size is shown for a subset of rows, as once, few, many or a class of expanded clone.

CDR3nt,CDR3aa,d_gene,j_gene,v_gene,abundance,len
TGTGCCAGCAGCCCGCCAAGGGGGGGGCGAGGCGAGCAGTACTTC,CASSPPRGGRGEQYF,.,TRBJ2-7,TRBV13,.,15
TGTGCCAGTAGTATAGGTCCCGGACAACGCAATCAGCCCCAGCATTTT,CASSIGPGQRNQPQHF,.,TRBJ1-5,TRBV19,.,16
TGTGCCAGCAGCCAAACGCCGTTACAGGGCGCTACCTATAATTCACCCCTCCACTTT,CASSQTPLQGATYNSPLHF,.,TRBJ1-6,TRBV3-1/TRBV3-2,.,19
TGCGCCAGTTCCGGGACAGGGTCCTACGAGCAGTACTTC,CASSGTGSYEQYF,TRBD1,TRBJ2-7,TRBV5-1,once,13
TGTGCCAGTAGTAGACAGGGTCTGAACACCGGGGAGCTGTTTTTT,CASSRQGLNTGELFF,TRBD1,TRBJ2-2,TRBV19,.,15
TGTGCCAGCAGCAGAGCGGGGGTTGGCGAGCAGTACTTC,CASSRAGVGEQYF,TRBD2,TRBJ2-7,TRBV11-2,.,13
TGTGCCAGCAGCCCAGCGGGGGATGGCTACACCTTC,CASSPAGDGYTF,.,TRBJ1-2,TRBV9,.,12
TGTGCCAGCAGCCAAGCCAACAGGGTGGGAATCTATGGCTACACCTTC,CASSQANRVGIYGYTF,.,TRBJ1-2,TRBV3-1/TRBV3-2,once,16
TGTGCCAGCAGGCCAGCGTGGGGCGGGAGCTCCTACGAGCAGTACTTC,CASRPAWGGSSYEQYF,TRBD2,TRBJ2-7,TRBV2,.,16
TGTGCCAGCACTAACAGGGGTGGCATTCAGTACTTC,CASTNRGGIQYF,TRBD1,TRBJ2-4,TRBV7-9,.,12
TGTGCCAGCAGTTCGAGACAGGGGGCACATTCACCCCTCCACTTT,CASSSRQGAHSPLHF,TRBD1,TRBJ1-6,TRBV2,once,15
TGTGCCACCAACGAGGGCTATGGCTACACCTTC,CATNEGYGYTF,.,TRBJ1-2,TRBV6-5,.,11
TGCGCCAGCAGCCAAGAGGCCAGGGGCAGCACAGATACGCAGTATTTT,CASSQEARGSTDTQYF,.,TRBJ2-3,TRBV4-3,once,16
TGCAGCGTTGAATCGGCCGACAGGAAAACGAACACCGGGGAGCTGTTTTTT,CSVESADRKTNTGELFF,.,TRBJ2-2,TRBV29-1,.,17
TGCAGCGTGGAGGCGGACGGGAGCGGGCAGTACTTC,CSVEADGSGQYF,.,TRBJ2-7,TRBV29-1,.,12
TGTGCCAGCAGTACACAGGGGACTGGCTACACCTTC,CASSTQGTGYTF,TRBD1,TRBJ1-2,TRBV6-6,.,12
TGTGCCACCAGCAGAGACAGACAGGGTCAGGGTTATGGCTACACCTTC,CATSRDRQGQGYGYTF,TRBD1,TRBJ1-2,TRBV15,once,16
TGTGCCAGCAAAGTACGAGACGGAGATCAGCCCCAGCATTTT,CASKVRDGDQPQHF,.,TRBJ1-5,TRBV6-5,.,14
TGCAGCGTTGAAGAAGGGACACACCAAGAGACCCAGTACTTC,CSVEEGTHQETQYF,.,TRBJ2-5,TRBV29-1,.,14
TGCGCCAGCAGCATACAGACTAGCGGGGGGTACAATGAGCAGTTCTTC,CASSIQTSGGYNEQFF,TRBD2,TRBJ2-1,TRBV5-1,.,16